This TCR beta chain was captured by sequencing in a study of T-cell reconstitution after alpha-beta-depleted transplantation in children (dated by TCRdb to about 2016). Background on the whole study: T-cell immune reconstitution after TCRalphabeta/CD19-depleted allogeneic hematopoietic cell transplantation in children was quantitatively tracked in the study by means of TCR repertoire profiling. Summary of the overall study and its limitations: The high TCRbeta diversity at day 60 in some patients was ascribed to recipient T cells and intrathymic progenitors that had survived conditioning. The apparently early recovery of alphabetaT-cell counts about two months after transplant reportedly depended on only several hundred rapidly expanded clones that came from non-depleted graft cells. Over the following months the frequencies of hyperexpanded clones went down, and after one year T-cell counts and TCRbeta diversity were mostly credited to newly produced T cells.

With regard to this clonotype: The antigen it binds to is not known. The sample holds no much larger clone one base away, and base qualities are not on file.

The treatment or condition label, read with the paper, signifies: allogeneic hematopoietic cell transplantation with graft depleted of TCRalphabeta T cells and CD19 B cells. The children who served as transplant recipients had been given grafts of TCRalphabeta/CD19-depleted allogeneic hematopoietic cells. The method behind the library was PCR. Sequencing instrument: Illumina HiSeq 2500. TCR libraries were prepared with molecular barcoding, using unique molecular identifiers to normalize TCRbeta repertoire quantification. TCRdb applied fastp at Q25 and MiXCR to the public reads, then kept only in-frame beta chains. Rows matching on CDR3 protein sequence are summarized as one entry with the most common DNA and genes. In all, the sample holds 700,000 to 950,000 distinct CDR3 sequences, and roughly 16% of those were seen once. The ten largest clones take up around 5% of the sample. The CDR3 measures 14 amino acids from cysteine to phenylalanine. This entry keeps only the CDR3 DNA: 42 bases, framed from base 1. V is clipped by 2 bases and J by 4 bases, and the sequence between their germline boundaries is 11 bases long. The germline V gene (reference sequence) sets CDR1 to SSHAT and CDR2 to FNYEAQ.

This sequence was found in a male patient between 10 and 17 years old who had a stem cell transplant for acute lymphoblastic leukemia, so the T cells may come from the graft donor. Recombination connected TRBV7-7 to TRBJ2-5, with TRBD2 perhaps the D gene, on 5 matching bases. The material sequenced was PBMCs, mostly from graft donor cells, taken 360 days after TCRalphabeta/CD19-depleted stem cell transplant. For the CDR3, the sequence is CASSLPGKGETQYF. In nucleotide form, the sequence is TGTGCCAGCAGCTTACCCGGGAAAGGAGAGACCCAGTACTTC.